This T cell receptor beta chain derives from a study of T cell changes during pregnancy in multiple sclerosis. This clone was recorded once. The CDR3 runs to 14 residues. CDR1 is SGHKS, CDR2 YYEKEE, per germline (reference sequence). V dropped 5 bases and J dropped 3 bases, with 14 bases sitting between them. Method: immunoSEQ multiplex PCR; TCRdb's copy keeps in-frame clones and lacks some. The data contain approximately 85,000 clones, 94% of them singletons. V and J are TRBV5-5 and TRBJ1-1, with D possibly TRBD1 on 5 matching bases. The source was peripheral blood, collected in the third trimester of pregnancy. The receptor comes from a female donor with multiple sclerosis, enrolled in a pregnancy study. The CDR3 nucleotides are TGTGCCAGCAGTTGGGGGGTCGTAGACACTGAAGCTTTCTTT. Amino acids: CASSWGVVDTEAFF.